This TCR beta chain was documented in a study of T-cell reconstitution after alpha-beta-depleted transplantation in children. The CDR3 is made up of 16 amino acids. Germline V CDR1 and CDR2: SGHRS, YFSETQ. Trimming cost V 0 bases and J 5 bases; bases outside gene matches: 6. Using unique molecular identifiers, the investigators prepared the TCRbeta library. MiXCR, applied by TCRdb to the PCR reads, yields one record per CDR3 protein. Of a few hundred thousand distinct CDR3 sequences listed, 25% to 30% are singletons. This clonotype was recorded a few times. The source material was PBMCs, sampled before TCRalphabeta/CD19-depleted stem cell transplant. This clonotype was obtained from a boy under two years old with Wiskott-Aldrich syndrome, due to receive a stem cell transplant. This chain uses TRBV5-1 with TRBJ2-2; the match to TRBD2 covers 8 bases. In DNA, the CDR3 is TGCGCCAGCAGCTTGGGAGCGGGAGTGTGGACCGGGGAGCTGTTTTTT. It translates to CASSLGAGVWTGELFF. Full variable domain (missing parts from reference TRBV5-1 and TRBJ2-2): KAGVTQTPRYLIKTRGQQVTLSCSPISGHRSVSWYQQTPGQGLQFLFEYFSETQRNKGNFPGRFSGRQFSNSRSEMNVSTLELGDSALYLCASSLGAGVWTGELFFGEGSRLTVL.